The present TCR beta chain was sequenced within a study of blood T cell repertoires in COVID-19. Trimming stripped 3 bases from V and 0 bases from J, with 15 bases between. In germline, CDR1 is MNHNS, CDR2 SASEGT. This CDR3 has 16 amino acids. Assay: immunoSEQ multiplex PCR; the TCRdb copy retains only in-frame clones and omits some. The table has 200,000 to 250,000 clones, roughly 80% seen once; the top ten hold 3.6%. This clone was seen a single time. The V and J genes are TRBV6-1 and TRBJ2-7; possible D gene TRBD1, 6 bases. The sequenced material came from PBMCs or T cells enriched from blood (not recorded which). This sequence was found in a middle-aged woman who had been exposed to COVID-19. For the CDR3, the DNA is TGTGCCAGCAGTGATGAGGGGGAGTGGCTCTCCTACGAGCAGTACTTC. It is translated as CASSDEGEWLSYEQYF.